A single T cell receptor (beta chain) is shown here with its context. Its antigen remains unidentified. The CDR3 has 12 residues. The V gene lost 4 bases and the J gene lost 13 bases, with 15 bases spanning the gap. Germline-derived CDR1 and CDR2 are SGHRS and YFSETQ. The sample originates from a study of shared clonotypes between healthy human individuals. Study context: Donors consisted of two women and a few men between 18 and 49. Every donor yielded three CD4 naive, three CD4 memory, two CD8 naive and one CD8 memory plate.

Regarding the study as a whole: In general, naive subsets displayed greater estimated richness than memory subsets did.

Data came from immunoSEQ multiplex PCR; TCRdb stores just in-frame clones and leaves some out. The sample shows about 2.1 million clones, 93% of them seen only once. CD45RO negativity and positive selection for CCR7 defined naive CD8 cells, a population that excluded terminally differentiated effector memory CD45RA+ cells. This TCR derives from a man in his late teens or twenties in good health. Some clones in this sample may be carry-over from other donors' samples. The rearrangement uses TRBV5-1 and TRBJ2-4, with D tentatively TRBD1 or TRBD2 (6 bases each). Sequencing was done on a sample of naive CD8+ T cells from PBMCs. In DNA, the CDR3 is TGCGCCAGCAGCCAGGGAGGACAGCCCCAGTACTTC. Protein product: CASSQGGQPQYF.